A selection of T cell receptor beta chains follows, all from one sample in a study of blood T cells in healthy people across ages. TCRdb ran MiXCR on the 5' RACE reads and lists one entry per CDR3 protein. The top ten clones hold roughly 10% of a sample with 750,000 to 1,000,000 distinct CDR3 sequences, just under 30% of them seen once. In addition, the sample was reused for a study of T cells of mothers and their children.

The sequenced sample consisted of blood. The receptors originated from a middle-aged woman in good health. Both conserved end residues are part of each CDR3. A D gene is named only where the DNA matches it firmly. A row's size may be missing; if present it is once, few, many or a size class.

few,TRBJ2-3,TRBV24-1,-,TGTGCCACCAGTGTTAGCACAGATACGCAGTATTTT,CATSVSTDTQYF
-,TRBJ1-4,TRBV12-3/TRBV12-4,-,TGTGCCAGCAGTTTATGGGGGCAGGGTGAAAAACTGTTTTTT,CASSLWGQGEKLFF
few,TRBJ2-5,TRBV5-1,TRBD2,TGCGCCAGCAGCGAGAGACTAGCGGGGGCTAGTGAGACCCAGTACTTC,CASSERLAGASETQYF
-,TRBJ2-6,TRBV6-5,-,TGTGCCAGCAGTTATGAGGGGTACGCCGGAGGAGGGGCCAACGTCCTGACTTTC,CASSYEGYAGGGANVLTF
-,TRBJ1-2,TRBV14,-,TGTGCCAACAGCCAAGAAAGTGAGACCACTTATGGCTACACCTTC,CANSQESETTYGYTF
-,TRBJ2-2,TRBV7-9,-,TGTGCCAGCAGCCCCCCCGGGACAAGAAACACCGGGGAGCTGTTTTTT,CASSPPGTRNTGELFF
many,TRBJ2-5,TRBV20-1,-,TGCAGTGCTAGCGCTACCTCAGGGGCCAGGGAGACCCAGTACTTC,CSASATSGARETQYF
-,TRBJ1-2,TRBV7-3,TRBD1,TGTGCCAGCAGCTTAACACACCGACAGGGAATGGATGGCTACACCTTC,CASSLTHRQGMDGYTF
once,TRBJ2-3,TRBV20-1,TRBD2,TGCAGTGTCCCGGGACTAAAAGATACGCAGTATTTT,CSVPGLKDTQYF
-,TRBJ2-7,TRBV3-1,-,TGTGCCAGCAGCCGACGGACAGAACGTAGCTACGAGCAGTACTTC,CASSRRTERSYEQYF
many,TRBJ2-7,TRBV28,TRBD2,TGTGCCAGCAGATCAGCGGGGGAAGACTACGAGCAGTACTTC,CASRSAGEDYEQYF
few,TRBJ2-1,TRBV9,TRBD1,TGTGCCAGCAGCGTTCTCGACAGGGCACAATACAATGAGCAGTTCTTC,CASSVLDRAQYNEQFF
-,TRBJ2-7,TRBV28,TRBD1,TGTGCCAGCAACTGGGGACAGCCAACCTACGAGCAGTACTTC,CASNWGQPTYEQYF
many,TRBJ2-6,TRBV6-2/TRBV6-3,-,TGTGCCAGCAATTTAGGAGGTAACTCTGGGGCCAACGTCCTGACTTTC,CASNLGGNSGANVLTF